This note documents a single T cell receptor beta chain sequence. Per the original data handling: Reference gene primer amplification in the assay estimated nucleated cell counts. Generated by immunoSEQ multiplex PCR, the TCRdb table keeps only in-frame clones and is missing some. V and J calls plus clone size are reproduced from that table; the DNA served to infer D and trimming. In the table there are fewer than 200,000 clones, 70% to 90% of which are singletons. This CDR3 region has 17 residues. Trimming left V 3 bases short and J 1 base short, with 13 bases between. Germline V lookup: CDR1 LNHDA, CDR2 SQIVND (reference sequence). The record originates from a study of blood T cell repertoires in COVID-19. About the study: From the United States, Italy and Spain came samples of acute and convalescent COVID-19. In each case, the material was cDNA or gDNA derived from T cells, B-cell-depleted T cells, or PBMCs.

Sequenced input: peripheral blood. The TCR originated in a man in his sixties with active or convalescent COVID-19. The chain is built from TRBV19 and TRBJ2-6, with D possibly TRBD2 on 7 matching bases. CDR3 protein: CASSISGGQSGANVLTF. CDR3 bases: TGTGCCAGTAGTATCTCGGGGGGCCAATCTGGGGCCAACGTCCTGACTTTC.